This T cell receptor beta chain was recovered during a study of PD-1 blockade in classical Hodgkin lymphoma. Documented time point: newly diagnosed, previously untreated cHL patient sample. It was by magnetic negative selection that CD4+ T cells were purified from thawed PBMCs. Broader study findings: Repertoire differences have undefined causes, possibly disease activity or prior therapy.

The CDR3 is 16 residues long. The V segment lost 0 bases and the J segment 7 bases; nucleotides outside the gene matches: 8. Germline-derived CDR1 and CDR2 are SGDLS and YYNGEE. Sequenced by immunoSEQ multiplex PCR; TCRdb stores in-frame clones only, minus some. The repertoire holds 20,000 to 30,000 clones, around 90% seen once, with almost 0.55% in the top ten. On this clone itself: The antigen remains undetermined.

The rearrangement links TRBV9 to TRBJ2-1; 9 bases are a match to TRBD1. The sample comprised CD4+ T cells from blood. The origin of this receptor is a human donor with classical Hodgkin lymphoma. DNA of the CDR3: TGTGCCAGCAGCGTAGCTACAGGGGGCGGAGGGAATGAGCAGTTCTTC. Encoded protein: CASSVATGGGGNEQFF.